This T cell receptor (beta chain) was identified in a study of shared clonotypes between healthy human individuals. Measured with immunoSEQ multiplex PCR; TCRdb has only the in-frame clones, and not every one. The sample records about 700,000 clones, less than 85% being singletons. Study conclusions and caveats: Sampling covered blood only; tissue repertoires likely differ.

This CDR3 has 15 amino acids. J lost 2 bases, V lost 4 bases, and 3 bases had no gene match. CDR1 is LGHNA and CDR2 is YNFKEQ in the germline V gene. With regard to this clone: What it binds is not known.

This rearrangement joins TRBV4-2 to TRBJ2-7, with 12 positions matching TRBD2. This clonotype was sampled from a woman in her twenties or thirties in good health. The sequenced material came from memory CD4+ T cells sorted from blood. As for subset: CD45RA-negative fraction. The CDR3 region is CASSPRTSGTYEQYF. CDR3 coding DNA: TGTGCCAGCAGCCCTAGGACTAGCGGGACCTACGAGCAGTACTTC.